This T cell receptor (beta chain) was retrieved from a study of CD8 T cells in Susac syndrome. Study observations and caveats: That the number of individuals in its TCR sequencing and HLA analysis was relatively small was acknowledged by the study.

This CDR3 comprises 14 residues. CDR1 and CDR2 from the germline V gene are MGHDK and SYGVNS. The V and J ends lost 7 bases and 2 bases, in that order; junction bases with no gene match: 7. Remarks on this clonotype: Its target is unknown.

Sequencing of TCR beta covered CD8+ and CD4+ T cells obtained from blood. TEMRA cells were FACS-enriched, and CD8+ and CD4+ T cells were isolated negatively. Reverse transcription of about 0.45 to 1 ug RNA was performed with random hexamers. The TCR beta CDR3 was amplified by immunoSEQ multiplex PCR across 54 Vbeta, 13 Jbeta. TCRdb re-called the immunoSEQ multiplex PCR reads through MiXCR, storing one row per CDR3 protein. This sample has about 110,000 distinct CDR3 sequences, with about 96% found just once. Input material: CD4+ T cells from PBMCs. V is TRBV25-1 and J is TRBJ1-1; TRBD1 aligns across 7 bases. This clonotype was sampled from a human donor in good health. For the CDR3, the DNA is TGTGCCAGCAAGGGGGCGAGACGAAACACTGAAGCTTTCTTT. Translating it yields CASKGARRNTEAFF. The variable domain in full, completed from reference TRBV25-1 and TRBJ1-1, reads EADIYQTPRYLVIGTGKKITLECSQTMGHDKMYWYQQDPGMELHLIHYSYGVNSTEKGDLSSESTVSRIRTEHFPLTLESARPSHTSQYLCASKGARRNTEAFFGQGTRLTVV.